The sequence of this T cell receptor beta chain was determined in a study of blood T cell repertoires in COVID-19. At the level of the study: From T cells, B-cell-depleted T cells, or PBMCs came the material, which was cDNA or gDNA.

Patients of the Seattle cohort, enrolled during active infection, were followed longitudinally. Authors' methods: Researchers report that nucleated cell counts were estimated from reference gene primer amplification. Repertoires were generated with immunoSEQ multiplex PCR, while TCRdb's copy carries only in-frame clones and drops some. The V and J calls and the clone size are those of that table, but D and trimming were determined from the DNA. The table has about 360,000 clones, approximately 86% seen once; the top ten hold just over 7%. The source is a woman aged 60-70 years with COVID-19, enrolled during active disease. The source material was peripheral blood.

In DNA form, the CDR3 reads TGTGCCAGCAGCCCCGGTGGGCAGGGGGGATTCAATGAGCAGTTCTTC. This codes for CASSPGGQGGFNEQFF. The chain couples TRBV11-1 to TRBJ2-1, with a possible D match to TRBD1 (7 bases). This CDR3 has 16 residues. V was pared by 5 bases and J by 6 bases, with 20 bases between. The germline V gene encodes CDR1 SGHAT and CDR2 FQDESV (reference sequence).